The 17 T cell receptor beta chains below were found in one sample sequenced in a study of blood T cell repertoires in COVID-19. Profiled with immunoSEQ multiplex PCR; TCRdb holds only in-frame clones, not every one. The profile shows about 320,000 clones, around 84% of them singletons. Specimen: PBMCs or T cells enriched from blood (not recorded which). The receptors derive from a woman aged 25-40 years who had been exposed to COVID-19.

V gene TRBV4-3 combines with J gene TRBJ2-7; D is unclear. Trimming removed 2 bases at V and 4 bases at J, with 12 bases between. From germline, CDR1 is LGHNA and CDR2 YSLEER. The CDR3 totals 14 residues. CDR3 region: CASSQTVAEYEQYF. In DNA form, the CDR3 reads TGCGCCAGCAGCCAAACGGTGGCGGAATACGAGCAGTACTTC.

V is TRBV2 and J is TRBJ1-3; no firm D call. Germline V gives CDR1 SNHLY, CDR2 FYNNEI. Trimming removed 6 bases from V and 4 bases from J, with 16 bases in between. The CDR3 sequence is 15 residues long. The chain's CDR3 is CASSLRGTPGNTIYF. The DNA of the CDR3 is TGTGCCAGCAGCCTCCGAGGTACCCCCGGAAACACCATATATTTT. Drawing the rest from reference TRBV2 and TRBJ1-3, the complete variable domain is EPEVTQTPSHQVTQMGQEVILRCVPISNHLYFYWYRQILGQKVEFLVSFYNNEISEKSEIFDDQFSVERPDGSNFTLKIRSTKLEDSAMYFCASSLRGTPGNTIYFGEGSWLTVV.

The chain combines TRBV4-1 with TRBJ1-2; the D is unclear. This CDR3 has 15 amino acids. Germline lookup yields CDR1 MGHRA and CDR2 YSYEKL. Trimming cost V 0 bases and J 4 bases, with 12 bases left between them. Written as DNA, the CDR3 is TGCGCCAGCAGCCAAGAAGGAGGTCAGATCTATGGCTACACCTTC. Amino acid sequence: CASSQEGGQIYGYTF.

A single count supports this clone. The rearrangement links TRBV30 to TRBJ2-3, with 8 bases that match TRBD1. This CDR3 is built from 12 residues. After removal of 6 bases from V and 6 bases from J, the junction contained 5 bases not matched to a gene. The germline V gene has CDR1 GTSNPN and CDR2 SVGIG (reference sequence). The CDR3 bases are TGTGCCTGCGGACAGGGAAGGGATACGCAGTATTTT. It encodes CACGQGRDTQYF.

This chain links TRBV5-6 with TRBJ1-4; unclear D gene. Germline values: CDR1 SGHDT, CDR2 YYEEEE. V was trimmed by 3 bases and J by 6 bases, leaving 15 bases between them. The CDR3 has 15 residues. For the CDR3, the DNA is TGTGCCAGCAGCTACTACAGTGCGGAGGATGAAAAACTGTTTTTT. Encoded protein: CASSYYSAEDEKLFF.

This sequence joins TRBV7-2 and TRBJ2-7, with 9 bases fitting TRBD2. The J segment lost 2 bases and the V segment lost 3 bases, leaving 2 bases of the junction unmatched. The germline V gene has CDR1 SGHTA and CDR2 FQGNSA. The CDR3 runs to 14 residues. The CDR3 DNA sequence: TGTGCCAGCAGCTTTGCTAGCGGGGCCTACGAGCAGTACTTC. Encoded protein: CASSFASGAYEQYF.

The chain is built from TRBV5-1 and TRBJ1-4, with TRBD1 identical over 7 bases. V dropped 2 bases and J dropped 8; count of bases not matched to a gene: 9. This CDR3 contains 15 residues. Germline V gene sequence: CDR1 SGHRS, CDR2 YFSETQ. The CDR3: CASSFQYRGEEKLFF. In nucleotides, the CDR3 is TGCGCCAGCAGCTTCCAATACAGGGGAGAGGAAAAACTGTTTTTT.

The V and J genes are TRBV19 and TRBJ1-2; 10 positions agree with TRBD1. Looked up from germline, CDR1 is LNHDA and CDR2 is SQIVND (reference sequence). V was pared by 6 bases and J by 4 bases, with 5 bases of the junction left unmatched. The CDR3 runs to 14 residues. CDR3 sequence: CASRSDRGSYGYTF. The CDR3 region has the DNA TGTGCCAGTAGATCGGACAGGGGGAGCTATGGCTACACCTTC.

The J gene is TRBJ2-3, the V gene TRBV5-1; TRBD2 aligns across 10 bases. Germline V gene data show CDR1 as SGHRS and CDR2 as YFSETQ. CDR3 length: 15 amino acids. V was pared by 1 base and J by 4 bases, with 3 bases of the junction left unmatched. The CDR3 spells CASSLSSGRPDTQYF. CDR3 DNA: TGCGCCAGCAGCTTGAGTAGCGGGAGGCCAGATACGCAGTATTTT. The full variable domain, rest sourced from reference TRBV5-1 and TRBJ2-3, is KAGVTQTPRYLIKTRGQQVTLSCSPISGHRSVSWYQQTPGQGLQFLFEYFSETQRNKGNFPGRFSGRQFSNSRSEMNVSTLELGDSALYLCASSLSSGRPDTQYFGPGTRLTVL.

The rearrangement uses TRBV4-2 and TRBJ2-1, with D maybe TRBD1 (5 bases). CDR3 length: 15 residues. The germline V gene encodes CDR1 LGHNA and CDR2 YNFKEQ. The V end was cut by 0 bases, the J end by 4 bases, with 10 bases between. CDR3 loop: CASSQDRGHYNEQFF. DNA of the CDR3: TGTGCCAGCAGCCAAGATAGGGGTCATTACAATGAGCAGTTCTTC.

The rearrangement links TRBV6-2 or TRBV6-3 to TRBJ2-3; 8 nucleotides match TRBD2. The J segment lost 3 bases and the V segment lost 6 bases, leaving 5 bases of the junction unmatched. The CDR3 spans 14 residues. Germline V CDR1 and CDR2: MNHEY, SVGEGT. The CDR3 DNA reads TGTGCCAGCAGCTTTAGCGGGGAAACAGATACGCAGTATTTT. Translated: CASSFSGETDTQYF.

The chain has TRBV7-9 and TRBJ1-1; D is undetermined. This CDR3 spans 15 amino acids. Per germline, CDR1 SEHNR and CDR2 FQNEAQ (reference sequence). The V end lost 1 base, the J end lost 1 base, and 10 bases lay between the germline ends. CDR3 sequence reads: CASSLVGRQNTEAFF. CDR3 nucleotide sequence: TGTGCCAGCAGCTTAGTCGGCAGGCAGAACACTGAAGCTTTCTTT.

J is TRBJ1-1 and V is TRBV19; D is ambiguous. From germline, CDR1 is LNHDA and CDR2 SQIVND (reference sequence). Trimming removed 3 bases from V and 0 bases from J, with 5 bases in between. The CDR3 length is 13 residues. The DNA of the CDR3 is TGTGCCAGTAGTATTACAGTGAACACTGAAGCTTTCTTT. It encodes CASSITVNTEAFF.

V is TRBV28 and J is TRBJ1-5; the D gene is possibly TRBD1 (6 bases). Germline loops: CDR1 MDHEN, CDR2 SYDVKM. Trimming stripped 8 bases from V and 0 bases from J, with 14 bases between. The CDR3 extends over 15 amino acids. In nucleotides, the CDR3 is TGTGCCAGCCATAGGGGGGGCCTTAGCAATCAGCCCCAGCATTTT. This encodes CASHRGGLSNQPQHF.

The chain joins TRBV27 to TRBJ2-2, with 8 nucleotides matching TRBD1. The CDR3 has 16 residues. V lost 5 bases, J lost 2 bases, and 7 bases stayed unmatched. The germline CDR1 and CDR2 sequences are MNHEY and SMNVEV (reference sequence). The CDR3 DNA sequence: TGTGCCAGCAGTCCGTGGACAGGGCGTAACACCGGGGAGCTGTTTTTT. As protein: CASSPWTGRNTGELFF.

The V and J genes are TRBV5-1 and TRBJ2-1; 11 bases fit TRBD2. The CDR3 has 15 residues. CDR1 is SGHRS and CDR2 is YFSETQ in the germline V gene. Trimming at V came to 4 bases and at J to 7 bases, leaving 7 bases not matched to a gene. CDR3 protein: CASSEVTSGVNEQFF. CDR3 in DNA: TGCGCCAGCAGCGAGGTGACTAGCGGGGTAAATGAGCAGTTCTTC.

This clone was seen only a few times. V is TRBV9 and J is TRBJ2-3; D may be TRBD1 (6 bases). Germline values: CDR1 SGDLS, CDR2 YYNGEE. Trimming shortened V by 4 bases and J by 0 bases, and 12 bases separated the two germline ends. The CDR3 runs 15 residues. The CDR3 sequence is CASSIGTLSTDTQYF. The CDR3 DNA follows: TGTGCCAGCAGCATCGGGACATTGAGCACAGATACGCAGTATTTT.